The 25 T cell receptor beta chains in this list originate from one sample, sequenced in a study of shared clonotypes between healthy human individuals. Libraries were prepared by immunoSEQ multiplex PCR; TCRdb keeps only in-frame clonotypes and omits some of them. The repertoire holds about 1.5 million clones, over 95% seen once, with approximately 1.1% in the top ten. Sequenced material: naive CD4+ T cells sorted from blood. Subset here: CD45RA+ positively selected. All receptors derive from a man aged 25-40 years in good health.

This CDR3 reads CASSLWGAGDTQYF. As DNA, the CDR3 is TGCGCCAGCAGCTTGTGGGGGGCAGGAGATACGCAGTATTTT. The V and J genes are TRBV5-1 and TRBJ2-3; D tentatively fits TRBD1 or TRBD2 (6 bases each). This CDR3 comprises 14 residues. The germline V and J ends were trimmed by 1 base and 5 bases, with 11 bases remaining between them. Per the germline V gene, CDR1 is SGHRS and CDR2 is YFSETQ.

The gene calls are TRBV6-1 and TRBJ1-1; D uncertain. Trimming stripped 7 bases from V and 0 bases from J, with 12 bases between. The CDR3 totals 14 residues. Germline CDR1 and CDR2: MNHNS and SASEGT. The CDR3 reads CASKVGRLNTEAFF. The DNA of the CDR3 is TGTGCCAGCAAGGTTGGAAGGCTGAACACTGAAGCTTTCTTT.

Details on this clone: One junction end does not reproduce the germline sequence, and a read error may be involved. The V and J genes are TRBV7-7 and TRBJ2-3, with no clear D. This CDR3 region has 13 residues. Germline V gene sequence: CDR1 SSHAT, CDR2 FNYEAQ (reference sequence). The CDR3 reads CASSFSFTDTQYF. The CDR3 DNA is TGTGCTAGCAGCTTTTCATTTACAGATACGCAGTATTTT.

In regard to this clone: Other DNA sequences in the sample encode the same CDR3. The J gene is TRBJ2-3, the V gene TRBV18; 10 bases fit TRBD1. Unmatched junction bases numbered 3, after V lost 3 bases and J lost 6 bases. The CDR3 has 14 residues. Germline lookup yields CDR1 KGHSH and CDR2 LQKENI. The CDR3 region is CASSPGTGADTQYF. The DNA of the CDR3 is TGTGCCAGCTCACCGGGGACAGGGGCCGATACGCAGTATTTT.

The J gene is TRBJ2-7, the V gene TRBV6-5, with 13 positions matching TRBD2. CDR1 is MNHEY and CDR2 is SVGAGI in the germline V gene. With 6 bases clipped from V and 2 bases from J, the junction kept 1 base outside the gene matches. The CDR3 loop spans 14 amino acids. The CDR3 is CASRLAGGTYEQYF. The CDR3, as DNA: TGTGCCAGCAGACTAGCGGGAGGGACCTACGAGCAGTACTTC.

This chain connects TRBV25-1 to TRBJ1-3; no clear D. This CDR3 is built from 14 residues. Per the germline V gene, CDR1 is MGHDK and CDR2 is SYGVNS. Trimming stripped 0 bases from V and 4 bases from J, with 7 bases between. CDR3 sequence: CASSEYTGGNTIYF. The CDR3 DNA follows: TGTGCCAGCAGTGAATATACGGGCGGAAACACCATATATTTT.

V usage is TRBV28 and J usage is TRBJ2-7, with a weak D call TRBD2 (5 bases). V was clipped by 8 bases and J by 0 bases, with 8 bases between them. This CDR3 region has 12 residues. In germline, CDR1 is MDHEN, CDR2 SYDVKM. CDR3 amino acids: CASVGNSYEQYF. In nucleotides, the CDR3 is TGTGCCAGCGTCGGGAACTCCTACGAGCAGTACTTC.

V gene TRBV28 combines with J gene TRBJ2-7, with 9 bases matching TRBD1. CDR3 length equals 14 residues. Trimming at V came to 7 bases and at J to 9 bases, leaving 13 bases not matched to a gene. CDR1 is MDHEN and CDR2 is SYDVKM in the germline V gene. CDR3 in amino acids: CASTIYGQGRVQYF. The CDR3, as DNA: TGTGCCAGCACCATTTACGGACAGGGGAGAGTGCAGTACTTC.

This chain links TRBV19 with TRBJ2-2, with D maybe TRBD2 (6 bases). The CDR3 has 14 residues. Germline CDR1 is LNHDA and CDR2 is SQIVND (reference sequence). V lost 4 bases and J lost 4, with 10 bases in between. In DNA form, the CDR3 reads TGTGCCAGTAGTACACTAGCCCCCACCGGGGAGCTGTTTTTT. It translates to CASSTLAPTGELFF.

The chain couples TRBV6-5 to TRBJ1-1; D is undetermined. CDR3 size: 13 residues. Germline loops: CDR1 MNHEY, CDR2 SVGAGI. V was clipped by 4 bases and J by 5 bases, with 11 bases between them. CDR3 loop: CASSWVPNTEAFF. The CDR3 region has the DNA TGTGCCAGCAGTTGGGTTCCAAATACTGAAGCTTTCTTT.

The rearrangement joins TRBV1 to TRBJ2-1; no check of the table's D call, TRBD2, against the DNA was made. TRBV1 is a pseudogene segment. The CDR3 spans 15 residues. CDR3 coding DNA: TGCACCAGCAGGGCCCGCGGGACTGGTAGAAATGAGCAGTTCTTC. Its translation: CTSRARGTGRNEQFF.

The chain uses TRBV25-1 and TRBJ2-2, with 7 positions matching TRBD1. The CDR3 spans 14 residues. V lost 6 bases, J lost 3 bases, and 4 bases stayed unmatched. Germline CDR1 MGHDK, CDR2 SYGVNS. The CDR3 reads CASSRQGYTGELFF. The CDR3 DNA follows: TGTGCCAGCAGCCGACAGGGATACACCGGGGAGCTGTTTTTT.

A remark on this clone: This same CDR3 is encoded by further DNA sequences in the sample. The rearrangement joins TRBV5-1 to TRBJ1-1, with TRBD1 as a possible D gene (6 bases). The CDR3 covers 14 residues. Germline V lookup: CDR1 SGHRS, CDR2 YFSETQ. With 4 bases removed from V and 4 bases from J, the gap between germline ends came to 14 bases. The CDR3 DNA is TGCGCCAGCAGCCCACAGGGAAGTAGCACTGAAGCTTTCTTT. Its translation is CASSPQGSSTEAFF.

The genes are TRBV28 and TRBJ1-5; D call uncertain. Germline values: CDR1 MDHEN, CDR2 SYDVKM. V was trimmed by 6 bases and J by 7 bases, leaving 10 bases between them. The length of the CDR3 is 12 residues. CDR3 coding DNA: TGTGCCAGCAGCCAAGTGCGGCAGCCCCAGCATTTT. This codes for CASSQVRQPQHF. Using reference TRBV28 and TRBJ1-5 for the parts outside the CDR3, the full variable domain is DVKVTQSSRYLVKRTGEKVFLECVQDMDHENMFWYRQDPGLGLRLIYFSYDVKMKEKGDIPEGYSVSREKKERFSLILESASTNQTSMYLCASSQVRQPQHFGDGTRLSIL.

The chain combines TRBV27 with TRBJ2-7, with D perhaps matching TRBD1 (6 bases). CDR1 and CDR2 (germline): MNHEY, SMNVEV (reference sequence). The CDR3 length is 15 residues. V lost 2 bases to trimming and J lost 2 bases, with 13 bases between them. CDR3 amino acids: CASSLDRFVPYEQYF. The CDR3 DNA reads TGTGCCAGCAGTTTAGACAGGTTCGTCCCCTACGAGCAGTACTTC.

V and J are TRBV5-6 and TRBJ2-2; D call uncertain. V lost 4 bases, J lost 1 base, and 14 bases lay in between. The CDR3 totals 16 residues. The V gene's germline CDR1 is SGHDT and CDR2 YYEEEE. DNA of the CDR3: TGTGCCAGCAGCACCGCTGGACGGCAGAACACCGGGGAGCTGTTTTTT. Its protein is CASSTAGRQNTGELFF.

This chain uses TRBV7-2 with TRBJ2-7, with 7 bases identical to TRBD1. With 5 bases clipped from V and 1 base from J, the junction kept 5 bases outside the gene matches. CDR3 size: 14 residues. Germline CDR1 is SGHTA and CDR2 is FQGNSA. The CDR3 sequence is CASSSNRGSYEQYF. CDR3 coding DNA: TGTGCCAGCAGCAGTAACAGGGGATCCTACGAGCAGTACTTC. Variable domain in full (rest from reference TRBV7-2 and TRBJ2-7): GAGVSQSPSNKVTEKGKDVELRCDPISGHTALYWYRQSLGQGLEFLIYFQGNSAPDKSGLPSDRFSAERTGGSVSTLTIQRTQQEDSAVYLCASSSNRGSYEQYFGPGTRLTVT.

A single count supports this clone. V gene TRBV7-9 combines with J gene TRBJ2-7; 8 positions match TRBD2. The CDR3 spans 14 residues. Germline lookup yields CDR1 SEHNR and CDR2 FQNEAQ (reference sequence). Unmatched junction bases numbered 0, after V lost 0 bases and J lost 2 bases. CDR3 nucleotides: TGTGCCAGCAGCTTAGCAGCGGGAGCCTACGAGCAGTACTTC. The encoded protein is CASSLAAGAYEQYF.

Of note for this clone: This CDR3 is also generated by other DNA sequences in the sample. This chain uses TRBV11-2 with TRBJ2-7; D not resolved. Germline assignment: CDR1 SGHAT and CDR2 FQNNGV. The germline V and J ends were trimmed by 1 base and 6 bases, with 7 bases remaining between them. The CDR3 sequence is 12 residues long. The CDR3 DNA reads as TGTGCCAGCAGCTTAGGGTTGGGCGAGCAGTACTTC. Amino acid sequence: CASSLGLGEQYF. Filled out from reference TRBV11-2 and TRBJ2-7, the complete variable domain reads EAGVAQSPRYKIIEKRQSVAFWCNPISGHATLYWYQQILGQGPKLLIQFQNNGVVDDSQLPKDRFSAERLKGVDSTLKIQPAKLEDSAVYLCASSLGLGEQYFGPGTRLTVT.

The CDR3 coding sequence is TGTGCCAGCAGTAGCGGTCCAGAAACCCAGTACTTC. This codes for CASSSGPETQYF. This sequence joins TRBV28 and TRBJ2-5; D possibly corresponds to TRBD2 (5 bases). CDR3 length: 12 amino acids. Germline V gene lookup returns CDR1 MDHEN and CDR2 SYDVKM. V was trimmed by 5 bases and J by 8 bases, leaving 12 bases between them.

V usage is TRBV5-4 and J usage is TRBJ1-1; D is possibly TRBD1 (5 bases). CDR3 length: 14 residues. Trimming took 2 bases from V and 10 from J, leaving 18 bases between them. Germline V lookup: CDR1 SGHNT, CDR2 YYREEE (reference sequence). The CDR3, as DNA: TGTGCCAGCAGCTTCGGGGCTCTGGGGCCTGGAGCTTTCTTT. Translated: CASSFGALGPGAFF.

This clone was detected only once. Here the CDR3 DNA reads TGTGCCAGCAGCTTACTGGGAAACAATGAGCAGTTCTTC. Translated: CASSLLGNNEQFF. The genes are TRBV7-7 and TRBJ2-1; D remains ambiguous. Trimming took off 2 bases at V and 5 bases at J, with 7 bases between the two ends. Germline loops: CDR1 SSHAT, CDR2 FNYEAQ (reference sequence). This CDR3 is built from 13 residues.

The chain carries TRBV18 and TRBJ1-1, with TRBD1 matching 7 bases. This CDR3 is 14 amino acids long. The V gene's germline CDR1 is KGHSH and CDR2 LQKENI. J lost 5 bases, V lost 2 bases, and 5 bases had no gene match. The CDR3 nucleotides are TGTGCCAGCTCACCAGCGACAGGGAAGACTGAAGCTTTCTTT. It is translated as CASSPATGKTEAFF. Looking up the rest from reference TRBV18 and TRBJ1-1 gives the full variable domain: NAGVMQNPRHLVRRRGQEARLRCSPMKGHSHVYWYRQLPEEGLKFMVYLQKENIIDESGMPKERFSAEFPKEGPSILRIQQVVRGDSAAYFCASSPATGKTEAFFGQGTRLTVV.

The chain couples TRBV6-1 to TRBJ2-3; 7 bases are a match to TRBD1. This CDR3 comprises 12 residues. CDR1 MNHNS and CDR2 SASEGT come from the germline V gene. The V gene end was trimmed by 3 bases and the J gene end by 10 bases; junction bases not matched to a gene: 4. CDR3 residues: CASSDFGTAQYF. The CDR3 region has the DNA TGTGCCAGCAGTGACTTCGGGACAGCGCAGTATTTT.

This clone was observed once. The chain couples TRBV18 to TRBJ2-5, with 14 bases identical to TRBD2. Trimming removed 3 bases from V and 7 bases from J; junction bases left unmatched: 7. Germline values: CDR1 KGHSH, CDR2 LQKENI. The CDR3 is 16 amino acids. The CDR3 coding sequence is TGTGCCAGCTCACCCGGGACTAGCGGGAGAGTGGGGACCCAGTACTTC. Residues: CASSPGTSGRVGTQYF.